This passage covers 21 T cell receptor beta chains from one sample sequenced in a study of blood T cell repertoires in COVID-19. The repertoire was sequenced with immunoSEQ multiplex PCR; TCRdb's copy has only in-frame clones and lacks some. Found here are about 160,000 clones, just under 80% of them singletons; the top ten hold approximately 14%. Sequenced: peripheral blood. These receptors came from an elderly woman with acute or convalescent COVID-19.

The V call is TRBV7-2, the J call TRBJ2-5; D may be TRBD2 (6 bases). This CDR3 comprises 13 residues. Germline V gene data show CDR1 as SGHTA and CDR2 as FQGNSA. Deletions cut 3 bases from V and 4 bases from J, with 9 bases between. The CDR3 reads CASSLTRRETQYF. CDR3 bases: TGTGCCAGCAGCTTGACTAGAAGAGAGACCCAGTACTTC.

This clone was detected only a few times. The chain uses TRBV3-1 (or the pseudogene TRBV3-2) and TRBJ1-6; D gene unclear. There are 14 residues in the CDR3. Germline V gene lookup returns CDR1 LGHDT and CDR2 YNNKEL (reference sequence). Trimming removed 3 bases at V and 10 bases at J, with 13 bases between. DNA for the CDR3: TGTGCCAGCAGCCACTACGTAGGAGGGTCACCCCTCCACTTT. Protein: CASSHYVGGSPLHF.

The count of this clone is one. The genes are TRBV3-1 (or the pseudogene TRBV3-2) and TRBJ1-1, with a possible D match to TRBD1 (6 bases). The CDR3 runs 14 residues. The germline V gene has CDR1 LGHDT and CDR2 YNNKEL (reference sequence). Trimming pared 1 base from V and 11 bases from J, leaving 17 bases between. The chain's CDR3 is CASSQVPLDSPAFF. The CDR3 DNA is TGTGCCAGCAGCCAAGTCCCTCTGGACAGTCCGGCTTTCTTT.

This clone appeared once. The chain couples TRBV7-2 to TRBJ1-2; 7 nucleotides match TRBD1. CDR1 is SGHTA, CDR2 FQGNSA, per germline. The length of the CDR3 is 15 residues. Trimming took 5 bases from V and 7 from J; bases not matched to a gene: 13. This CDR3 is CASSIGGTEDSGYTF. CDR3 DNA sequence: TGTGCCAGCAGCATTGGAGGGACAGAAGATAGTGGCTACACCTTC. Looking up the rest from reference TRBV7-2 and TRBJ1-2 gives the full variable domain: GAGVSQSPSNKVTEKGKDVELRCDPISGHTALYWYRQSLGQGLEFLIYFQGNSAPDKSGLPSDRFSAERTGGSVSTLTIQRTQQEDSAVYLCASSIGGTEDSGYTFGSGTRLTVV.

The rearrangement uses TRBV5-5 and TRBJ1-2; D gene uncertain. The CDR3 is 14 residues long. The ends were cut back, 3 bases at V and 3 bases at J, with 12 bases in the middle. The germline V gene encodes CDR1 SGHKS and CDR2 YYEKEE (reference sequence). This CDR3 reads CASSYGSGDYGYTF. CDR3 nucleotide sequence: TGTGCCAGCAGCTATGGATCGGGAGACTATGGCTACACCTTC.

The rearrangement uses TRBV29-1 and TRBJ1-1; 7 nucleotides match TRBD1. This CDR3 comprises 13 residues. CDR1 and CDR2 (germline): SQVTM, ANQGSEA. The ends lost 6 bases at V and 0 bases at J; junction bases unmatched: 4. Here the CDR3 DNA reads TGCAGCGTCGCGACAGGGATGAACACTGAAGCTTTCTTT. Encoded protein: CSVATGMNTEAFF.

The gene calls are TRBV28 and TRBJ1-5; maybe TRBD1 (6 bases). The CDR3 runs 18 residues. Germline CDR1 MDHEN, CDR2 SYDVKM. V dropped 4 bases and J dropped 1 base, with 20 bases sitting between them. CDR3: CASSSLLSGTLSNQPQHF. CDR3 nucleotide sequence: TGTGCCAGCAGTTCCCTCCTTAGCGGGACACTGAGCAATCAGCCCCAGCATTTT.

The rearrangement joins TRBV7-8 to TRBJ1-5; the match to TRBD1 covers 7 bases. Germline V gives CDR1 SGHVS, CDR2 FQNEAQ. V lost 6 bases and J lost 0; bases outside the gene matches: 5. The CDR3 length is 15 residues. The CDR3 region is CASSWAGGSNQPQHF. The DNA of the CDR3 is TGTGCCAGCAGTTGGGCAGGGGGTAGCAATCAGCCCCAGCATTTT.

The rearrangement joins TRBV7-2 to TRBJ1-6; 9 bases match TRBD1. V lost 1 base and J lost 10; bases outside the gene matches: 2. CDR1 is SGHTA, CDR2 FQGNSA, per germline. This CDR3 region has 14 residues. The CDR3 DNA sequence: TGTGCCAGCAGCTTAGGGACAGGGGAATCACCCCTCCACTTT. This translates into CASSLGTGESPLHF.

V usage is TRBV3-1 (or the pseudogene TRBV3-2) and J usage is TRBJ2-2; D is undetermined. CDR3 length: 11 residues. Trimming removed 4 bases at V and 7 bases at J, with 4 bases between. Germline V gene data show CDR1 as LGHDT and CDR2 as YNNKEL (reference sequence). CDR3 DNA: TGTGCCAGCAGCCCCGGCGGGGAGCTGTTTTTT. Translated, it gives CASSPGGELFF.

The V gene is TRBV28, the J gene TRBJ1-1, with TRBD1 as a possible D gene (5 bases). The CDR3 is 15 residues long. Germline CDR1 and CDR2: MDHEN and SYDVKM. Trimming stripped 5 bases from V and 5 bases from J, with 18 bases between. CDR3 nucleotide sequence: TGTGCCAGCAGTCCCTGGGGCAGGGATAAGACTGAAGCTTTCTTT. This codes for CASSPWGRDKTEAFF.

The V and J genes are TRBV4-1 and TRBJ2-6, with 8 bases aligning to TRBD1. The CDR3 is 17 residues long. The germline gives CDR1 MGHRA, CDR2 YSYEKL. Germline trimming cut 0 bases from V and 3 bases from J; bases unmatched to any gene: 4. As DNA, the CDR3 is TGCGCCAGCAGCCAAGATCAGGACAGGGTTGGGGCCAACGTCCTGACTTTC. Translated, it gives CASSQDQDRVGANVLTF.

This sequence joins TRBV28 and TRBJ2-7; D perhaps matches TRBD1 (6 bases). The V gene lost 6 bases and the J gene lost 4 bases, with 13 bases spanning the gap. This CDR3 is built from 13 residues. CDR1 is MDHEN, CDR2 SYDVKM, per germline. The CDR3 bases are TGTGCCAGCAGGAGGGGGTTAGTATACGAGCAGTACTTC. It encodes CASRRGLVYEQYF.

CDR3 residues: CASSFGQGAGGYTF. As DNA, the CDR3 is TGCGCCAGCAGCTTCGGGCAGGGGGCAGGTGGCTACACCTTC. The rearrangement uses TRBV5-1 and TRBJ1-2; 8 bases are shared with TRBD1. V was pared by 2 bases and J by 7 bases, with 7 bases of the junction left unmatched. This CDR3 is 14 amino acids long. From germline, CDR1 is SGHRS and CDR2 YFSETQ.

CDR3 DNA: TGTGCCAGCAGTCGAGAGTTTAGCAATCAGCCCCAGCATTTT. As protein: CASSREFSNQPQHF. The chain is built from TRBV6-5 and TRBJ1-5, with D unclear. Looked up from germline, CDR1 is MNHEY and CDR2 is SVGAGI. The CDR3 extends over 14 amino acids. V was pared by 5 bases and J by 0 bases, with 8 bases between.

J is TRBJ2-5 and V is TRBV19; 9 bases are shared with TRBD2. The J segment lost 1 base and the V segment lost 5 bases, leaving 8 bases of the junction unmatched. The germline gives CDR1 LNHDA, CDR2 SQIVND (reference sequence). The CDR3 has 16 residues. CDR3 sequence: CASSRIGGGAQETQYF. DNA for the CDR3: TGTGCCAGTAGTCGGATAGGCGGGGGGGCCCAAGAGACCCAGTACTTC.

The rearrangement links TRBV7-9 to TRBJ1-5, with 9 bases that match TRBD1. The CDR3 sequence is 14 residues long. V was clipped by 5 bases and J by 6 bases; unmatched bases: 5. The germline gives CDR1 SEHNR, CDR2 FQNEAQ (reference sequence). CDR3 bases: TGTGCCAGCAGCACGGGGACAGGGCCTCAGCCCCAGCATTTT. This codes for CASSTGTGPQPQHF. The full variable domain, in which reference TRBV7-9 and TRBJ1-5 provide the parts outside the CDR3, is DTGVSQNPRHKITKRGQNVTFRCDPISEHNRLYWYRQTLGQGPEFLTYFQNEAQLEKSRLLSDRFSAERPKGSFSTLEIQRTEQGDSAMYLCASSTGTGPQPQHFGDGTRLSIL.

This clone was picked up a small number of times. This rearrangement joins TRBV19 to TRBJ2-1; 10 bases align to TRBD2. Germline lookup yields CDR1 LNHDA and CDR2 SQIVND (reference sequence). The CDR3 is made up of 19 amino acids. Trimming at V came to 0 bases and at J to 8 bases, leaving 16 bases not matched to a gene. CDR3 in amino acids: CASSIDSRGPSGGPDEQFF. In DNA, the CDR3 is TGTGCCAGTAGTATAGACTCGCGTGGCCCTAGCGGGGGCCCGGATGAGCAGTTCTTC.

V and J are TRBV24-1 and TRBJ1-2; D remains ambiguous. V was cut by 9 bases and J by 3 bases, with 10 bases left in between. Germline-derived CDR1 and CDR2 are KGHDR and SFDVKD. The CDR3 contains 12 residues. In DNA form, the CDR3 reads TGTGCCACCCGCGGCGGCGACTATGGCTACACCTTC. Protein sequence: CATRGGDYGYTF.

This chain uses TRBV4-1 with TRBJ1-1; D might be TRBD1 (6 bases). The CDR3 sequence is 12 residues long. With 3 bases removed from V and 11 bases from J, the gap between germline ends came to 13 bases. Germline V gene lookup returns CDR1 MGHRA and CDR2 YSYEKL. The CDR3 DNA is TGCGCCAGCAGCCACACCGACAGGTTGGCTTTCTTT. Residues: CASSHTDRLAFF.

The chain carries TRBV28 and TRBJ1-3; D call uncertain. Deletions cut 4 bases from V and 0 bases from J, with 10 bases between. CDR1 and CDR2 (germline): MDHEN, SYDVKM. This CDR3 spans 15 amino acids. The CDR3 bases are TGTGCCAGCAGTTCGGGAGGAGACTCTGGAAACACCATATATTTT. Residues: CASSSGGDSGNTIYF.